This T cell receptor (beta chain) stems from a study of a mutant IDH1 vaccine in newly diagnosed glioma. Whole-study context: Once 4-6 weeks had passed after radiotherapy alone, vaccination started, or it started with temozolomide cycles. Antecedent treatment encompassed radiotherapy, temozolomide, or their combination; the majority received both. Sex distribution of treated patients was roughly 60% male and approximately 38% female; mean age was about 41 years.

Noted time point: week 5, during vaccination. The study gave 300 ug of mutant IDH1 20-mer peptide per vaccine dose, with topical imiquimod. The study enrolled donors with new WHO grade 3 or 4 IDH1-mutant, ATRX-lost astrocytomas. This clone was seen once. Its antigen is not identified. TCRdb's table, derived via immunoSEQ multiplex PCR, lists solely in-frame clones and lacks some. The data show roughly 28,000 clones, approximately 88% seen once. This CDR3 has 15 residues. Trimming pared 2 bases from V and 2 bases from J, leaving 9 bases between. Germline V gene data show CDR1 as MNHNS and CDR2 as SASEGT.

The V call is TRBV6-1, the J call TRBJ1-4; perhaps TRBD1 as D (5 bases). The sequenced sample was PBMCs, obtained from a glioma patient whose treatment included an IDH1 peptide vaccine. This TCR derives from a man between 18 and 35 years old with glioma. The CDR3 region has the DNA TGTGCCAGCAGTGAATTCCCAGGGACTAATGAAAAACTGTTTTTT. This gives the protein CASSEFPGTNEKLFF.